Below are 17 T cell receptor beta chains sequenced from a single sample in a study of OX40 agonist ivuxolimab in advanced cancers. Some clones are missing from TCRdb's copy, which holds only in-frame ones; the method was immunoSEQ multiplex PCR. The profile shows around 51,000 clones, approximately 90% of them singletons. The sequenced sample was CD4+ or CD8+ T cells sorted from blood, obtained in a trial of the OX40 agonist ivuxolimab. These receptors were obtained from an adult with an advanced solid tumor such as melanoma, head and neck, liver or kidney cancer.

The rearrangement links TRBV11-1 to TRBJ2-1; 9 bases map to TRBD1. CDR1 and CDR2 (germline): SGHAT, FQDESV (reference sequence). The CDR3 has 14 amino acids. J was trimmed by 5 bases and V by 5 bases; bases with no gene match: 4. In DNA form, the CDR3 reads TGTGCCAGCAGCCTGGGACAGGGTCACAATGAGCAGTTCTTC. Translation gives CASSLGQGHNEQFF. The full variable domain, its missing parts supplied by reference TRBV11-1 and TRBJ2-1, is EAEVAQSPRYKITEKSQAVAFWCDPISGHATLYWYRQILGQGPELLVQFQDESVVDDSQLPKDRFSAERLKGVDSTLKIQPAELGDSAMYLCASSLGQGHNEQFFGPGTRLTVL.

This clone has more than one count but fewer than ten. V is TRBV30 and J is TRBJ1-4; TRBD1 is a possible D gene (5 bases). V shed 0 bases and J shed 1 base, with 9 bases lying between them. The CDR3 spans 15 residues. Germline-derived CDR1 and CDR2 are GTSNPN and SVGIG (reference sequence). Written as DNA, the CDR3 is TGTGCCTGGAGTGTATTCGGGGGAACTAATGAAAAACTGTTTTTT. Protein product: CAWSVFGGTNEKLFF.

CDR3 sequence: CASSSDGRAKNIQYF. DNA of the CDR3: TGTGCCAGCAGTTCGGACGGCCGAGCCAAAAACATTCAGTACTTC. The rearrangement links TRBV28 to TRBJ2-4, with D uncertain. The V end lost 4 bases, the J end lost 0 bases, and 10 bases lay between the germline ends. The CDR3 is made up of 15 amino acids. Germline V lookup: CDR1 MDHEN, CDR2 SYDVKM.

This clone was detected a few times. The chain is built from TRBV2 and TRBJ1-1; the D is unclear. V lost 4 bases, J lost 4 bases, and 4 bases lay in between. Germline-derived CDR1 and CDR2 are SNHLY and FYNNEI. The CDR3 has 11 amino acids. Here the CDR3 reads CASSVSTEAFF. CDR3 bases: TGTGCCAGCAGTGTCAGCACTGAAGCTTTCTTT.

This chain joins TRBV7-9 and TRBJ2-7, with no clear D. This CDR3 contains 13 residues. CDR1 is SEHNR and CDR2 is FQNEAQ in the germline V gene (reference sequence). Trimming cost V 5 bases and J 6 bases, with 14 bases left between them. CDR3 region: CASSPGLAFEQYF. CDR3 DNA sequence: TGTGCCAGCAGCCCCGGGTTGGCTTTCGAGCAGTACTTC.

For the CDR3, the DNA is TGTGCCAGCAGCTTAGGGGACACCACGAACACTGAAGCTTTCTTT. It translates to CASSLGDTTNTEAFF. The rearrangement joins TRBV5-4 to TRBJ1-1; the D gene is possibly TRBD1 (6 bases). CDR1 and CDR2 (germline): SGHNT, YYREEE (reference sequence). With 2 bases removed from V and 1 base from J, the gap between germline ends came to 12 bases. CDR3 length: 15 amino acids.

V gene TRBV4-3 combines with J gene TRBJ2-4; D is unclear. V lost 0 bases, J lost 10 bases, and 10 bases lay in between. The V gene's germline CDR1 is LGHNA and CDR2 YSLEER. There are 13 residues in the CDR3. The CDR3 is CASSQDVPLIQYF. CDR3 nucleotide sequence: TGCGCCAGCAGCCAAGATGTCCCTTTAATTCAGTACTTC.

This clone was seen just once. This chain links TRBV7-8 with TRBJ2-3; D uncertain. The germline gives CDR1 SGHVS, CDR2 FQNEAQ. CDR3 size: 16 residues. V lost 4 bases and J 2 bases, leaving 16 bases between the germline ends. The CDR3 region is CASSSVTTDNTDTQYF. DNA of the CDR3: TGTGCCAGCAGCTCAGTGACGACGGATAACACAGATACGCAGTATTTT.

The chain combines TRBV6-5 with TRBJ1-4; a possible D gene is TRBD1 (5 bases). The CDR3 sequence is 14 residues long. Looked up from germline, CDR1 is MNHEY and CDR2 is SVGAGI. V was pared by 4 bases and J by 7 bases, with 13 bases between. The CDR3 protein is CASSSTVPGEKLFF. CDR3 nucleotides: TGTGCCAGCAGTTCGACAGTCCCTGGTGAAAAACTGTTTTTT.

The chain carries TRBV25-1 and TRBJ2-7; D not resolved. V gave up 3 bases and J gave up 2 bases, with 8 bases separating them. The CDR3 has 13 residues. CDR1 MGHDK and CDR2 SYGVNS come from the germline V gene. The CDR3 sequence: CASSDLGTYEQYF. CDR3 in DNA: TGTGCCAGCAGTGACCTGGGGACCTACGAGCAGTACTTC.

The chain carries TRBV7-2 and TRBJ1-4; D not resolved. The CDR3 covers 15 residues. Deletions cut 1 base from V and 4 bases from J, with 10 bases between. Germline CDR1 and CDR2: SGHTA and FQGNSA. This CDR3 is CASSLEVAVNEKLFF. As DNA, the CDR3 is TGTGCCAGCAGCTTAGAGGTGGCAGTTAATGAAAAACTGTTTTTT.

This chain joins TRBV9 and TRBJ1-2; D is undetermined. The CDR3 extends over 14 amino acids. The ends were cut back, 3 bases at V and 2 bases at J, with 11 bases in the middle. CDR1 and CDR2 from the germline V gene are SGDLS and YYNGEE. The CDR3 bases are TGTGCCAGCAGCGAATTTCCAGGCAACTATGGCTACACCTTC. This gives the protein CASSEFPGNYGYTF.

V gene TRBV27 combines with J gene TRBJ2-5, with 9 bases aligning to TRBD1. This CDR3 region has 15 residues. Germline trimming cut 6 bases from V and 5 bases from J; bases unmatched to any gene: 10. The germline V gene encodes CDR1 MNHEY and CDR2 SMNVEV (reference sequence). The DNA for the CDR3 is TGTGCCAGCAGACCACAGGGGGCGTGGAGGGAGACCCAGTACTTC. Amino acids: CASRPQGAWRETQYF.

The table lists this clone with a count of one. The chain has TRBV25-1 and TRBJ1-1; D call uncertain. The germline gives CDR1 MGHDK, CDR2 SYGVNS. The CDR3 covers 11 residues. V was shortened by 10 bases and J by 4 bases, with 10 bases between the two germline ends. CDR3 sequence reads: CATHRGTEAFF. The DNA for the CDR3 is TGTGCCACACATCGGGGCACTGAAGCTTTCTTT.

This chain links TRBV4-3 with TRBJ2-1; D possibly uses TRBD1 or TRBD2 (5 bases each). The germline CDR1 and CDR2 sequences are LGHNA and YSLEER. CDR3 size: 17 residues. Trimming took 1 base from V and 2 from J, leaving 15 bases between them. This CDR3 reads CASSQGYEGPTYNEQFF. The CDR3 bases are TGCGCCAGCAGCCAAGGGTACGAGGGACCTACCTACAATGAGCAGTTCTTC.

V gene TRBV6-5 combines with J gene TRBJ2-5; no reliable D call. The V gene lost 0 bases and the J gene lost 0 bases, with 5 bases spanning the gap. The germline V gene encodes CDR1 MNHEY and CDR2 SVGAGI. The CDR3 covers 14 residues. CDR3 protein: CASSYSEYQETQYF. The CDR3 coding sequence is TGTGCCAGCAGTTACTCAGAGTACCAAGAGACCCAGTACTTC.

This clone showed up just once. This CDR3 is CSVESSGWGSGNEQFF. The CDR3 DNA is TGCAGCGTTGAGTCCTCAGGGTGGGGGTCCGGCAATGAGCAGTTCTTC. The rearrangement links TRBV29-1 to TRBJ2-1, with D tentatively TRBD1 or TRBD2 (5 bases each). The CDR3 is 16 amino acids. The germline V gene encodes CDR1 SQVTM and CDR2 ANQGSEA. V lost 3 bases, J lost 6 bases, and 21 bases lay in between.